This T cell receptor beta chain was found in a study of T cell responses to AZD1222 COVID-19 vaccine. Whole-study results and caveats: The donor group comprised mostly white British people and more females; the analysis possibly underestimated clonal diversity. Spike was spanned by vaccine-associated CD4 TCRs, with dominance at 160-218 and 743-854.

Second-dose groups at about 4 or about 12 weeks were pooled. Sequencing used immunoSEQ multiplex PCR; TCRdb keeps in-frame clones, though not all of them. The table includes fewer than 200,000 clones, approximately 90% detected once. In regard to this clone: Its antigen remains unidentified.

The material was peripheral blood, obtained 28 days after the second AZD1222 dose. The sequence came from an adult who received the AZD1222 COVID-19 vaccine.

The chain's CDR3 is CASSQGRGDGYTF. CDR3 in DNA: TGCGCCAGCAGCCAAGGGAGGGGGGATGGCTACACCTTC. J is TRBJ1-2 and V is TRBV4-1; a weak D match, TRBD1 (6 bases). Germline lookup yields CDR1 MGHRA and CDR2 YSYEKL. The CDR3 runs 13 residues. The V and J ends lost 1 base and 6 bases respectively, with 9 bases between them.